A selection of T cell receptor beta chains follows, all from one sample in a study of blood T cells in healthy people across ages. TCRdb reanalysed the 5' RACE reads using MiXCR and keeps one entry per CDR3 protein. The sample contains over a million distinct CDR3 sequences, approximately 25% of which appear only once. These sequences were also reported in another study, on T cells of mothers and their children.

Material for sequencing was blood. These receptors were obtained from a girl aged 2-9 years in good health. Both conserved end residues are part of each CDR3. D genes are given only for firm matches. Clone size, where shown, is once, few, many, or a class for clones that have expanded.

TRBJ1-2,few,TRBV6-5,-,TGTGCCAGCAGTTACAACGAGGGAGGTGGTTATGGCTACACCTTC,CASSYNEGGGYGYTF
TRBJ2-7,-,TRBV7-6,TRBD1,TGTGCCAGCAGTATACAGGGGGACTACGAGCAGTACTTC,CASSIQGDYEQYF
TRBJ2-4,-,TRBV5-1,TRBD2,TGCGCCAGCAGCTTGCTGGGGACTAGCGGGGGGGCCTCGGAAAACATTCAGTACTTC,CASSLLGTSGGASENIQYF
TRBJ2-3,-,TRBV5-1,TRBD2,TGCGCCAGCAGCTTGCGGGCTAGCGGCATCACAGATACGCAGTATTTT,CASSLRASGITDTQYF
TRBJ1-2,few,TRBV4-3,-,TGCGCCAGCAGCCAAAGGGTGGGGACCGGTGGCTACACCTTC,CASSQRVGTGGYTF
TRBJ2-1,few,TRBV20-1,TRBD2,TGCAGTGCCTCAAGCGGGACTTCCAACTACAATGAGCAGTTCTTC,CSASSGTSNYNEQFF
TRBJ1-4,few,TRBV28,-,TGTGCCAGCAGTTCCCACGCCACGGGGACAACTAATGAAAAACTGTTTTTT,CASSSHATGTTNEKLFF
TRBJ1-1,-,TRBV20-1,-,TGCAGTGCCCAATCGTCAGTGAACACTGAAGCTCTCTTT,CSAQSSVNTEALF
TRBJ2-7,-,TRBV5-1,-,TGCGCCAGCTCTATGTGGCAGGGGACCGAGCAGTACTTC,CASSMWQGTEQYF
TRBJ1-1,few,TRBV7-8,-,TGTGCCAGCAGCTTACTCCCCAGGATGAACACTGAAGCTTTCTTT,CASSLLPRMNTEAFF
TRBJ2-1,-,TRBV6-2/TRBV6-3,-,TGTGCCAGCAGCTCCAGCATCATCCGACTCACCAGTAATGAGCAGTTCTTC,CASSSSIIRLTSNEQFF
TRBJ1-6,few,TRBV7-2,-,TGTGCCAGCAGCTTAGATGGGATTCTAAATTCACCCCTCCACTTT,CASSLDGILNSPLHF
TRBJ2-3,few,TRBV7-2,TRBD1,TGTGCCAGCAGATCTCCCGACAGGGTTATAGATACGCAGTATTTT,CASRSPDRVIDTQYF
TRBJ1-1,-,TRBV7-9,-,TGTGCCAGCAGCCCCCAAACGCACACTGAAGCTTTCTTT,CASSPQTHTEAFF
TRBJ2-3,-,TRBV20-1,-,TGCAGTGCCCTAGGCAAGAGAACAGATACGCAGTATTTT,CSALGKRTDTQYF
TRBJ2-5,-,TRBV29-1,TRBD2,TGCAGCGTTTGGATTAGCGGGAGGGAGACCCAGTACTTC,CSVWISGRETQYF
TRBJ2-3,-,TRBV7-9,-,TGTGCCAGCAGCTTAGTCTCAACGTCGGATACGCAGTATTTT,CASSLVSTSDTQYF
TRBJ2-7,-,TRBV14,TRBD1,TGTGCCAGCAGCCAAGAGGAACAGGGGATTTACGAGCAGTACTTC,CASSQEEQGIYEQYF
TRBJ1-3,-,TRBV5-1,-,TGCGCCAGCAGCTTGGGGGCGCTTGGTGGAAACACCATATATTTT,CASSLGALGGNTIYF
TRBJ2-1,-,TRBV5-1,-,TGCGCCAGCAGCTCTGACTTAGGTGAGCAGTTCTTC,CASSSDLGEQFF
TRBJ2-3,few,TRBV12-3/TRBV12-4,-,TGTGCCAGCACAGCAGGAGAGTTAGCAGATACGCAGTATTTT,CASTAGELADTQYF
TRBJ1-5,-,TRBV20-1,-,TGCAGTGCTAGAGCGTCTTATGGTGGGTTTTCGGGTCAGCCCCAGCATTTT,CSARASYGGFSGQPQHF
TRBJ2-4,-,TRBV3-1,-,TGTGCCAGCAGCCACGCGGGTCTAGCCAAAAACATTCAGTACTTC,CASSHAGLAKNIQYF
TRBJ2-7,few,TRBV7-9,TRBD2,TGTGCCAGCAGCTTAACGGCGGGAGCTGAGGAGCAGTACTTC,CASSLTAGAEEQYF
TRBJ1-2,few,TRBV6-5,TRBD1,TGTGCCAGCAGTCCGACAGGGGGCGAGTATGGCTACACCTTC,CASSPTGGEYGYTF
TRBJ2-5,-,TRBV12-3/TRBV12-4,-,TGTGCCAGCAGTGGGGGTTGGGTGGAGACCCAGTACTTC,CASSGGWVETQYF
TRBJ2-7,-,TRBV11-2,-,TGTGCCACCTCAATAGGGGCTGACTCTTACGAGCAGTACTTC,CATSIGADSYEQYF
TRBJ2-7,-,TRBV28,-,TGTGCCAGCAGTTTAAGTGGAAAGGACGAGCAGTACTTC,CASSLSGKDEQYF
TRBJ1-1,-,TRBV29-1,-,TGCAGCGTCGAAAATGTGGGGAAAGCTTTCTTT,CSVENVGKAFF
TRBJ1-2,-,TRBV7-9,-,TGTGCCAGCAGCGATGCCGACAGATCCTATGGCTACACCTTC,CASSDADRSYGYTF
TRBJ1-5,-,TRBV6-2/TRBV6-3,TRBD1,TGTGCCAGCAGTTACACCTCAGGGGGCTTTCAGCCCCAGCATTTT,CASSYTSGGFQPQHF
TRBJ2-7,few,TRBV20-1,TRBD1,TGCAGTGCTAGGGCGATAAGGACAGGATTCGAGCAGTACTTC,CSARAIRTGFEQYF
TRBJ2-1,-,TRBV29-1,-,TGCAGCGTTGAAGCCCCACTTAGGGTAGGTGAGCAGTTCTTC,CSVEAPLRVGEQFF
TRBJ2-1,few,TRBV2,TRBD1,TGTGCCAGCACTAAAGACAGGGTTTACAATGAGCAGTTCTTC,CASTKDRVYNEQFF
TRBJ1-2,-,TRBV12-3/TRBV12-4,-,TGTGCCAGCAGTTCCCCGGACAGTCGGAGCTATGGCTACACCTTC,CASSSPDSRSYGYTF
TRBJ2-6,few,TRBV7-8,-,TGTGCCAGCAGCTTAATGAGGTCGGGGGTTGACTCTGGGGCCAACGTCCTGACTTTC,CASSLMRSGVDSGANVLTF
TRBJ1-6,-,TRBV4-1,TRBD1,TGCGCCAGCAGCCAACCGGGACAGAATTCACCCCTCCACTTT,CASSQPGQNSPLHF
TRBJ2-1,few,TRBV12-3/TRBV12-4,-,TGTGCCAGCAGTTTCGGGATTGCCTACTCCTACAATGAGCAGTTCTTC,CASSFGIAYSYNEQFF
TRBJ1-1,-,TRBV5-4,-,TGTGCCAGCAGCCTTATAGGAGGGGGGGGGAACACTGAAGCTTTCTTT,CASSLIGGGGNTEAFF
TRBJ1-3,-,TRBV12-3/TRBV12-4,-,TGTGCCAGCAGTCCGTCACAGGGATCACTGGCCTCTGGAAACACCATATATTTT,CASSPSQGSLASGNTIYF
TRBJ2-7,-,TRBV7-9,TRBD2,TGTGCCAGCAGCAGGACTAGCGGGGGGGCGAACGAGCAGTACTTC,CASSRTSGGANEQYF
TRBJ1-1,-,TRBV29-1,-,TGCAGCGTTGGGGGGACGGCGAACACTGAAGCTTTCTTT,CSVGGTANTEAFF
TRBJ1-5,-,TRBV4-3,-,TGCGCCAGCAGCCAAGATGGCGGAGTCCGGCCCCAGCATTTT,CASSQDGGVRPQHF
TRBJ2-3,few,TRBV5-1,-,TGCGCCAGCAGCTTCATGGGGCGCACAGATACGCAGTATTTT,CASSFMGRTDTQYF
TRBJ1-1,-,TRBV3-1,TRBD1,TGTGCCAGCAGTCGGACAGGGGTAGGTGACACTGAAGCTCTCTTT,CASSRTGVGDTEALF
TRBJ2-1,-,TRBV7-9,-,TGTGCCAGCAGCTTAGGCCATCTGAGCTCCTACAATGAGCAGTTCTTC,CASSLGHLSSYNEQFF
TRBJ2-3,-,TRBV14,TRBD1,TGTGCCAGCAGCCAAGATTTTGAATTAAGGGACAGGACCACAGATACGCAGTATTTT,CASSQDFELRDRTTDTQYF
TRBJ2-5,few,TRBV28,-,TGTGCCAGCATTAGTACAGTCAAAGAGACCCAGTACTTC,CASISTVKETQYF
TRBJ2-3,few,TRBV14,TRBD2,TGTGCCAGCAGCCATCAACTAGCGCCGGGAACAGATACGCAGTATTTT,CASSHQLAPGTDTQYF
TRBJ2-5,many,TRBV11-2,TRBD2,TGTGCCAGCAGCTTCATCCATGCGGGAGGGCGTTGGGAGACCCAGTACTTC,CASSFIHAGGRWETQYF
TRBJ2-6,-,TRBV5-1,-,TGCGCCAGCAGCTTGGTTCGAGTGGGGTCTGGGGCCAACGTCCTGACTTTC,CASSLVRVGSGANVLTF
TRBJ2-1,few,TRBV4-3,-,TGCGCCAGCGGCCAAGATTGGGGATCCCCCTTGCAGTTCTTC,CASGQDWGSPLQFF
TRBJ2-5,once,TRBV18,-,TGTGCCAGCTCACCTAAGCAGGGCAGCGGGACCCAGTACTTC,CASSPKQGSGTQYF
TRBJ1-2,-,TRBV29-1,-,TGCAGCGCCGAGCGGGGGGATGGCTACACCTTC,CSAERGDGYTF
TRBJ2-1,-,TRBV29-1,TRBD2,TGCAGCGTTGAGGCTTTTAGCGGGAGCCACAATGAGCAGTTCTTC,CSVEAFSGSHNEQFF
TRBJ2-1,few,TRBV6-5,TRBD1,TGTGCCAGCAGTTCCGCGACAGGGTTGGTTGAGCAGTTCTTC,CASSSATGLVEQFF
TRBJ2-5,-,TRBV5-1,-,TGCGCCAGCAGCATCTGGACGGTAAAAGAGACCCAGTACTTC,CASSIWTVKETQYF